One and the same sample provided the 24 T cell receptor beta chains below, sequenced in a study of cytomegalovirus exposure and HLA in healthy donors. Using immunoSEQ multiplex PCR, the repertoire was profiled, and TCRdb retains in-frame clones only, with some absent. The table includes fewer than 200,000 clones, 96% detected once. The sample consisted of PBMCs. These TCRs come from a woman aged 18-29 years in good health and CMV-seronegative.

This rearrangement joins TRBV5-1 to TRBJ2-3, with TRBD1 matching 8 bases. The CDR3 runs 18 residues. V was clipped by 0 bases and J by 3 bases; unmatched bases: 12. Germline CDR1 reads SGHRS; CDR2 reads YFSETQ. The CDR3 DNA sequence: TGCGCCAGCAGCTTGGGGGGAGGACAGGGACTCAGGACAGATACGCAGTATTTT. Amino acid sequence: CASSLGGGQGLRTDTQYF.

This clone came up once. The V and J genes are TRBV10-3 and TRBJ1-2; D uncertain. This CDR3 has 13 residues. V shed 2 bases and J shed 7 bases, with 11 bases lying between them. Germline lookup yields CDR1 ENHRY and CDR2 SYGVKD. For the CDR3, the DNA is TGTGCCATCAGTGAGGGGGAGCCCCTTGGCTACACCTTC. Residues: CAISEGEPLGYTF.

The gene calls are TRBV2 and TRBJ2-7, with 9 bases aligning to TRBD2. J was trimmed by 7 bases and V by 6 bases; bases with no gene match: 13. The CDR3 runs to 15 residues. The germline V gene encodes CDR1 SNHLY and CDR2 FYNNEI. CDR3 sequence: CASRGSGGPKGEQYF. CDR3 sequence (DNA): TGTGCCAGCAGGGGAAGCGGGGGGCCCAAGGGTGAGCAGTACTTC.

The gene calls are TRBV7-2 and TRBJ1-3; TRBD1 matches 10 bases. V shed 1 base and J 7 bases; nucleotides not matched to a gene: 13. Germline V gene sequence: CDR1 SGHTA, CDR2 FQGNSA. The length of the CDR3 is 18 residues. The CDR3 region is CASSLVPSTGGVRNTIYF. The CDR3 DNA sequence: TGTGCCAGCAGCTTAGTTCCGTCGACAGGGGGCGTGAGGAACACCATATATTTT.

The chain recombines TRBV4-1 with TRBJ2-5; 9 nucleotides match TRBD1. The trim removed 2 bases at V and 3 bases at J, leaving 16 bases unmatched. Per the germline V gene, CDR1 is MGHRA and CDR2 is YSYEKL. The length of the CDR3 is 19 residues. Written as DNA, the CDR3 is TGCGCCAGCAGCCAAAGCCCCCCCGGGGACAGGGTATCCGAAGAGACCCAGTACTTC. Its translation is CASSQSPPGDRVSEETQYF.

The CDR3 here is CASRLDRGYNEQFF. The CDR3 DNA follows: TGTGCCAGCAGACTTGACAGGGGCTACAATGAGCAGTTCTTC. This chain connects TRBV6-5 to TRBJ2-1, with 8 bases that match TRBD1. CDR3 length: 14 residues. Germline assignment: CDR1 MNHEY and CDR2 SVGAGI. V lost 6 bases, J lost 3 bases, and 4 bases stayed unmatched.

The chain couples TRBV7-3 to TRBJ1-1; 7 bases are a match to TRBD1. The junction had 17 bases not matched to a gene; V was cut back by 5 bases and J by 8 bases. Germline CDR1 SGHTA, CDR2 FQGTGA. The CDR3 sequence is 16 residues long. CDR3 region: CASSPGGQPGWGEAFF. The DNA of the CDR3 is TGTGCCAGCAGCCCAGGGGGGCAGCCTGGGTGGGGAGAAGCTTTCTTT.

This clone has a single count. Other DNA sequences in this sample translate to the same CDR3. The V gene is TRBV5-6, the J gene TRBJ1-2, with 8 bases matching TRBD1. V was pared by 3 bases and J by 8 bases, with 6 bases of the junction left unmatched. The CDR3 sequence is 13 residues long. Germline-derived CDR1 and CDR2 are SGHDT and YYEEEE. DNA of the CDR3: TGTGCCAGCAGCTCCGGGACAGGTCGCGGCTACACCTTC. Its translation: CASSSGTGRGYTF.

This rearrangement joins TRBV7-9 to TRBJ2-5; weak D call: TRBD2 (6 bases). The CDR3 loop spans 17 amino acids. Trimming pared 8 bases from V and 2 bases from J, leaving 24 bases between. The germline V gene has CDR1 SEHNR and CDR2 FQNEAQ (reference sequence). This CDR3 is CASAGGGRDGLQETQYF. CDR3 nucleotide sequence: TGTGCCAGCGCCGGGGGAGGCAGGGATGGCCTACAAGAGACCCAGTACTTC.

This rearrangement joins TRBV4-3 to TRBJ1-2; D possibly corresponds to TRBD1 (6 bases). The CDR3 contains 16 residues. The V and J ends lost 0 bases and 7 bases respectively, with 18 bases between them. The germline gives CDR1 LGHNA, CDR2 YSLEER. The CDR3 spells CASSQERTGLRSGYTF. CDR3 nucleotides: TGCGCCAGCAGCCAAGAACGCACAGGGCTGAGGTCTGGCTACACCTTC.

The rearrangement links TRBV14 to TRBJ2-1; possible D gene TRBD1, 5 bases. The CDR3 is made up of 15 amino acids. Germline V gene sequence: CDR1 SGHDN, CDR2 FVKESK. The V end lost 0 bases, the J end lost 4 bases, and 10 bases lay between the germline ends. The CDR3, as DNA: TGTGCCAGCAGCCAAGAAAGGGGCCCTTACAATGAGCAGTTCTTC. This translates into CASSQERGPYNEQFF.

The chain links TRBV27 to TRBJ1-4; 7 nucleotides align to TRBD1. The junction had 10 bases not matched to a gene; V was cut back by 6 bases and J by 6 bases. CDR3 length: 15 residues. CDR1 is MNHEY and CDR2 is SMNVEV in the germline V gene (reference sequence). This CDR3 is CASSRGPTGDEKLFF. Here the CDR3 DNA reads TGTGCCAGCAGCCGCGGCCCTACAGGGGATGAAAAACTGTTTTTT. Drawing the rest from reference TRBV27 and TRBJ1-4, the complete variable domain is EAQVTQNPRYLITVTGKKLTVTCSQNMNHEYMSWYRQDPGLGLRQIYYSMNVEVTDKGDVPEGYKVSRKEKRNFPLILESPSPNQTSLYFCASSRGPTGDEKLFFGSGTQLSVL.

The chain joins TRBV7-2 to TRBJ2-2; 13 nucleotides match TRBD2. The CDR3 covers 13 residues. V shed 8 bases and J 7 bases; nucleotides not matched to a gene: 1. The germline V gene has CDR1 SGHTA and CDR2 FQGNSA. The CDR3 sequence: CASGTSGVGELFF. CDR3 bases: TGTGCCAGCGGGACTAGCGGGGTCGGGGAGCTGTTTTTT.

The chain is built from TRBV5-4 and TRBJ2-7, with a tentative D call TRBD2 (6 bases). CDR3 size: 12 residues. V was clipped by 4 bases and J by 12 bases, with 17 bases between them. CDR1 and CDR2 (germline): SGHNT, YYREEE (reference sequence). CDR3 bases: TGTGCCAGCAGCCGTAATCCGTCGCGGGGGTACTTC. This gives the protein CASSRNPSRGYF.

This clone was counted at least ten times. The chain carries TRBV6-5 and TRBJ1-2; 10 nucleotides align to TRBD1. The V gene end was trimmed by 5 bases and the J gene end by 3 bases; junction bases not matched to a gene: 3. This CDR3 is built from 14 residues. CDR1 and CDR2 from the germline V gene are MNHEY and SVGAGI. The CDR3 is CASSPGQGYYGYTF. The CDR3, as DNA: TGTGCCAGCAGTCCGGGACAGGGGTACTATGGCTACACCTTC.

This clone was observed once. The V call is TRBV7-2, the J call TRBJ1-5; TRBD1 matches at 10 bases. Germline-derived CDR1 and CDR2 are SGHTA and FQGNSA. J gave up 6 bases and V 5 bases, and 7 bases lay outside the gene matches. The CDR3 contains 15 residues. CDR3 in DNA: TGTGCCAGCAGCGCCCGATGGACAGGGGGTCAGCCCCAGCATTTT. It is translated as CASSARWTGGQPQHF.

The chain uses TRBV5-4 and TRBJ1-2, with a possible D match to TRBD1 (6 bases). Trimming pared 4 bases from V and 0 bases from J, leaving 16 bases between. CDR1 is SGHNT and CDR2 is YYREEE in the germline V gene (reference sequence). The CDR3 covers 16 residues. DNA for the CDR3: TGTGCCAGCAGCCCAATAACAGGGCCCGCTAACTATGGCTACACCTTC. Protein: CASSPITGPANYGYTF.

The J gene is TRBJ1-2, the V gene TRBV18; 10 bases align to TRBD1. The germline gives CDR1 KGHSH, CDR2 LQKENI. J lost 6 bases, V lost 3 bases, and 4 bases had no gene match. This CDR3 has 14 amino acids. CDR3 coding DNA: TGTGCCAGCTCACCCCGGACAGGGGGGGATGGCTACACCTTC. It encodes CASSPRTGGDGYTF.

V usage is TRBV5-1 and J usage is TRBJ2-7; 12 nucleotides line up with TRBD1. CDR3 length: 15 residues. Germline assignment: CDR1 SGHRS and CDR2 YFSETQ. J lost 3 bases, V lost 4 bases, and 5 bases had no gene match. Written as DNA, the CDR3 is TGCGCCAGCAGCGCCGGGACAGGGGGCATCTACGAGCAGTACTTC. This encodes CASSAGTGGIYEQYF. The complete variable domain, with remaining parts taken from reference TRBV5-1 and TRBJ2-7, reads KAGVTQTPRYLIKTRGQQVTLSCSPISGHRSVSWYQQTPGQGLQFLFEYFSETQRNKGNFPGRFSGRQFSNSRSEMNVSTLELGDSALYLCASSAGTGGIYEQYFGPGTRLTVT.

The chain has TRBV5-6 and TRBJ2-7, with no clear D. In germline, CDR1 is SGHDT, CDR2 YYEEEE. Trimming shortened V by 3 bases and J by 0 bases, and 4 bases separated the two germline ends. The CDR3 length is 12 residues. CDR3 coding DNA: TGTGCCAGCAGCTGGAGCTCCTACGAGCAGTACTTC. Residues: CASSWSSYEQYF.

This sequence joins TRBV5-1 and TRBJ2-7; D is possibly TRBD1 (6 bases). CDR3 size: 17 residues. Germline CDR1 reads SGHRS; CDR2 reads YFSETQ. V was clipped by 4 bases and J by 3 bases, with 23 bases between them. DNA for the CDR3: TGCGCCAGCAGCATGGGTGGACAGTCCACTTCGTACTACGAGCAGTACTTC. It encodes CASSMGGQSTSYYEQYF. The full variable domain, rest sourced from reference TRBV5-1 and TRBJ2-7, is KAGVTQTPRYLIKTRGQQVTLSCSPISGHRSVSWYQQTPGQGLQFLFEYFSETQRNKGNFPGRFSGRQFSNSRSEMNVSTLELGDSALYLCASSMGGQSTSYYEQYFGPGTRLTVT.

The chain has TRBV30 and TRBJ2-7, with TRBD1 matching over 9 bases. Trimming removed 8 bases from V and 3 bases from J; junction bases left unmatched: 8. From germline, CDR1 is GTSNPN and CDR2 SVGIG (reference sequence). CDR3 length equals 13 residues. CDR3 sequence (DNA): TGTGCCACGGACCCGGGACAGGGCTACGAGCAGTACTTC. Translating it yields CATDPGQGYEQYF.

The chain employs TRBV7-2 and TRBJ1-1; perhaps TRBD1 as D (5 bases). Trimming took 0 bases from V and 1 from J, leaving 6 bases between them. CDR1 is SGHTA and CDR2 is FQGNSA in the germline V gene. The CDR3 is made up of 14 amino acids. CDR3: CASSLAGENTEAFF. Here the CDR3 DNA reads TGTGCCAGCAGCTTAGCAGGGGAGAACACTGAAGCTTTCTTT.

The chain employs TRBV18 and TRBJ2-3; no firm D call. Trimming pared 3 bases from V and 1 base from J, leaving 20 bases between. Germline CDR1 KGHSH, CDR2 LQKENI. The CDR3 covers 18 residues. This CDR3 reads CASSPQLQISLRTDTQYF. In DNA, the CDR3 is TGTGCCAGCTCACCCCAGCTCCAGATTAGCCTACGCACAGATACGCAGTATTTT.